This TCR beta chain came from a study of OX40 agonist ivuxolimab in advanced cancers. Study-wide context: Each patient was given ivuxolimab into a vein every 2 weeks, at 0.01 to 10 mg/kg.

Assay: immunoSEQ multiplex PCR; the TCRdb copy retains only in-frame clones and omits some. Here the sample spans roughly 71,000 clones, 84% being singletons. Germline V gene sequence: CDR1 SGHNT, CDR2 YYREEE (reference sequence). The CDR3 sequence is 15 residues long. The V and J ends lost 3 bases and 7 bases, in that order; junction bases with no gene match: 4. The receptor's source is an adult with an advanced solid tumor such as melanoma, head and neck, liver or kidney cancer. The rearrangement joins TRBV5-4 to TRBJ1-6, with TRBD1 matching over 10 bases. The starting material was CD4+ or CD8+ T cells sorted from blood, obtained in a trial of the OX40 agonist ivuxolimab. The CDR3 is CASSWGQGPNSPLHF. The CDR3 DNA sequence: TGTGCCAGCAGCTGGGGACAGGGGCCGAATTCACCCCTCCACTTT.